This T cell receptor (beta chain) was sequenced for a study of beta chain features in type 1 diabetes. Isolated RNA was reverse transcribed in full, so expressed TCRB transcripts were sequenced. Method: immunoSEQ multiplex PCR; TCRdb's copy keeps in-frame clones and lacks some. The table includes 130,000 to 150,000 clones, about 10% detected once. J gave up 8 bases and V 4 bases, and 10 bases lay outside the gene matches. Per germline, CDR1 SGHTA and CDR2 FQGNSA. CDR3 length equals 15 residues. Study-wide points: Shorter templates might be favored by PCR, equally in patients and controls. Patients' naive, central memory and Treg TCRB repertoires seemed closer to one another than those of healthy donors.

This clone turned up a few times. The antigen remains undetermined. The sequenced material came from central memory CD4+ T cells from blood. The receptor comes from a man between 18 and 29 years old in good health. This sequence joins TRBV7-2 and TRBJ1-2; 10 nucleotides match TRBD1. The CDR3 sequence is CASSSTGGAVEGYTF. CDR3 nucleotide sequence: TGTGCCAGCAGCTCGACAGGGGGCGCGGTTGAAGGCTACACCTTC.